These 19 T cell receptor beta chains were sequenced from one sample in a study of blood T cell repertoires in COVID-19. Profiling relied on immunoSEQ multiplex PCR, and the TCRdb table lists in-frame clones only, not all of them. The data show some 130,000 clones, roughly three quarters seen once. The sample comprised peripheral blood. These receptors originate from an older woman with acute or convalescent COVID-19.

CDR3 residues: CASSMDRAYEQYF. As DNA, the CDR3 is TGTGCCAGCAGTATGGACAGGGCCTACGAGCAGTACTTC. The chain links TRBV6-5 to TRBJ2-7; 8 bases match TRBD1. CDR3 length equals 13 residues. CDR1 and CDR2 from the germline V gene are MNHEY and SVGAGI. The trim removed 5 bases at V and 2 bases at J, leaving 2 bases unmatched.

This sequence joins TRBV20-1 and TRBJ2-7, with TRBD2 matching over 9 bases. V was clipped by 3 bases and J by 7 bases; unmatched bases: 4. From germline, CDR1 is DFQATT and CDR2 SNEGSKA (reference sequence). This CDR3 is 12 amino acids long. DNA of the CDR3: TGCAGTGCTAGTTCTAGCGGGGCTGAGCAGTACTTC. This codes for CSASSSGAEQYF.

Only a few counts were recorded for this clone. The genes are TRBV4-2 and TRBJ1-3; 8 bases are a match to TRBD1. The CDR3 has 17 residues. The V gene's germline CDR1 is LGHNA and CDR2 YNFKEQ. V dropped 0 bases and J dropped 0; count of bases not matched to a gene: 4. The CDR3 region is CASSQDLGQGSGNTIYF. CDR3 DNA: TGTGCCAGCAGCCAAGATCTAGGACAGGGCTCTGGAAACACCATATATTTT.

This clone has just a few counts. This rearrangement joins TRBV19 to TRBJ1-6; D not certain. The CDR3 spans 15 residues. V was trimmed by 4 bases and J by 7 bases, leaving 14 bases between them. CDR1 is LNHDA and CDR2 is SQIVND in the germline V gene (reference sequence). The DNA of the CDR3 is TGTGCCAGTAGTAACTCCGGAGCCCCAAATTCACCCCTCCACTTT. It codes for CASSNSGAPNSPLHF.

Only one count was recorded for this clone. J is TRBJ1-1 and V is TRBV28, with 7 bases aligning to TRBD1. Germline trimming cut 2 bases from V and 5 bases from J; bases unmatched to any gene: 8. This CDR3 has 15 amino acids. Germline V gene sequence: CDR1 MDHEN, CDR2 SYDVKM. CDR3 residues: CASSLPQGWRTEAFF. The CDR3 region has the DNA TGTGCCAGCAGTTTACCACAGGGGTGGAGGACTGAAGCTTTCTTT.

CDR3 bases: TGTGCCAGCAGCTTAGGACTAGCGGGGTTGGATACGCAGTATTTT. It encodes CASSLGLAGLDTQYF. The J gene is TRBJ2-3, the V gene TRBV7-2, with TRBD2 matching 11 bases. CDR1 and CDR2 from the germline V gene are SGHTA and FQGNSA. With 1 base clipped from V and 6 bases from J, the junction kept 3 bases outside the gene matches. This CDR3 spans 15 amino acids.

This chain connects TRBV2 to TRBJ1-6, with 9 positions matching TRBD1. Germline V lookup: CDR1 SNHLY, CDR2 FYNNEI. Losses at the gene ends were 7 bases for V and 10 bases for J; bases not matched to a gene: 5. This CDR3 region has 13 residues. CDR3 protein: CASTTGGKSPLHF. The DNA for the CDR3 is TGTGCCAGCACCACAGGGGGCAAGTCACCCCTCCACTTT.

The V and J genes are TRBV3-1 (or the pseudogene TRBV3-2) and TRBJ1-2; TRBD1 is a possible D gene (6 bases). The CDR3 has 14 amino acids. Germline CDR1 and CDR2: LGHDT and YNNKEL (reference sequence). V dropped 4 bases and J dropped 8 bases, with 17 bases sitting between them. CDR3 DNA: TGTGCCAGCAGCCGGGCTACAGGGTCTTCCGGCTACACCTTC. Amino acid sequence: CASSRATGSSGYTF.

The rearrangement uses TRBV5-1 and TRBJ2-5, with TRBD2 identical over 12 bases. CDR3 length: 16 residues. Germline CDR1 is SGHRS and CDR2 is YFSETQ. The V gene end was trimmed by 4 bases and the J gene end by 4 bases; junction bases not matched to a gene: 8. The CDR3 sequence is CASSTRTSGMGETQYF. The DNA of the CDR3 is TGCGCCAGCAGCACCAGGACTAGCGGGATGGGAGAGACCCAGTACTTC.

The chain links TRBV9 to TRBJ2-1, with 9 bases lining up with TRBD1. CDR1 and CDR2 from the germline V gene are SGDLS and YYNGEE. V shed 4 bases, J shed 5 bases, and the junction held 7 bases outside the gene matches. The CDR3 is made up of 15 amino acids. CDR3 in amino acids: CASSLRQGGNNEQFF. CDR3 nucleotide sequence: TGTGCCAGCAGCTTACGACAGGGGGGTAACAATGAGCAGTTCTTC. Together with reference TRBV9 and TRBJ2-1, the CDR3 gives the full variable domain: DSGVTQTPKHLITATGQRVTLRCSPRSGDLSVYWYQQSLDQGLQFLIQYYNGEERAKGNILERFSAQQFPDLHSELNLSSLELGDSALYFCASSLRQGGNNEQFFGPGTRLTVL.

This chain joins TRBV5-4 and TRBJ2-1; 9 nucleotides line up with TRBD2. The CDR3 loop spans 17 amino acids. The J segment lost 7 bases and the V segment lost 0 bases, leaving 11 bases of the junction unmatched. CDR1 is SGHNT and CDR2 is YYREEE in the germline V gene (reference sequence). The CDR3, as DNA: TGTGCCAGCAGCTTGGCTGGGCGGCGGGGGGGCATGAATGAGCAGTTCTTC. Translated: CASSLAGRRGGMNEQFF.

This clone was detected only once. J is TRBJ2-2 and V is TRBV12-5; 9 nucleotides match TRBD2. The CDR3 covers 16 residues. From germline, CDR1 is LGHNT and CDR2 FRNRAP. The trim removed 2 bases at V and 5 bases at J, leaving 6 bases unmatched. The CDR3 bases are TGTGCTAGTGGTTTGCTTAGCGGGAGAAGGACCGGGGAGCTGTTTTTT. This translates into CASGLLSGRRTGELFF.

This sequence joins TRBV7-3 and TRBJ2-7; TRBD2 matches 8 bases. Trimming took 1 base from V and 3 from J; bases not matched to a gene: 5. Germline V lookup: CDR1 SGHTA, CDR2 FQGTGA. This CDR3 has 15 residues. The CDR3: CASSLNAGGSYEQYF. As DNA, the CDR3 is TGTGCCAGCAGCTTAAATGCGGGAGGAAGCTACGAGCAGTACTTC.

This clone came up a few times. This chain links TRBV18 with TRBJ2-6; D is possibly TRBD2 (7 bases). Trimming left V 4 bases short and J 4 bases short, with 23 bases between. Looked up from germline, CDR1 is KGHSH and CDR2 is LQKENI. The CDR3 runs to 19 residues. As DNA, the CDR3 is TGTGCCAGCTCACTGGTGAGGGGGGGAGTACCTTCCGGGGCCAACGTCCTGACTTTC. This gives the protein CASSLVRGGVPSGANVLTF.

The V and J genes are TRBV28 and TRBJ1-2, with 8 nucleotides matching TRBD1. The V segment lost 2 bases and the J segment 4 bases; nucleotides outside the gene matches: 3. The CDR3 runs to 14 residues. Germline assignment: CDR1 MDHEN and CDR2 SYDVKM. In DNA, the CDR3 is TGTGCCAGCAGTTTAACCGGGACAGGCTATGGCTACACCTTC. Protein product: CASSLTGTGYGYTF.

The chain joins TRBV29-1 to TRBJ1-2; 9 bases line up with TRBD1. After removal of 4 bases from V and 6 bases from J, the junction contained 3 bases not matched to a gene. CDR1 and CDR2 from the germline V gene are SQVTM and ANQGSEA. This CDR3 has 12 residues. The CDR3 coding sequence is TGCAGCGTTGTGGGGGACAGGGATGGCTACACCTTC. Translated: CSVVGDRDGYTF. The variable domain in full, with the rest retrieved from reference TRBV29-1 and TRBJ1-2, is SAVISQKPSRDICQRGTSLTIQCQVDSQVTMMFWYRQQPGQSLTLIATANQGSEATYESGFVIDKFPISRPNLTFSTLTVSNMSPEDSSIYLCSVVGDRDGYTFGSGTRLTVV.

V is TRBV12-3 or TRBV12-4 and J is TRBJ2-3; 7 positions agree with TRBD1. The CDR3 has 13 amino acids. After removal of 7 bases from V and 5 bases from J, the junction contained 6 bases not matched to a gene. Written as DNA, the CDR3 is TGTGCCAGCACCGACAGGGAGCGAGATACGCAGTATTTT. Amino acids: CASTDRERDTQYF.

The chain employs TRBV19 and TRBJ1-2; TRBD1 is a possible D gene (6 bases). The V end lost 0 bases, the J end lost 0 bases, and 11 bases lay between the germline ends. Germline V gene sequence: CDR1 LNHDA, CDR2 SQIVND (reference sequence). The CDR3 runs 16 residues. The CDR3 coding sequence is TGTGCCAGTAGTATAGACTGGGGGCGGACTAACTATGGCTACACCTTC. It is translated as CASSIDWGRTNYGYTF.

CDR3 nucleotides: TGTGCCAGCTCACCATCACAGATCCGGAATCAGCCCCAGCATTTT. Its protein is CASSPSQIRNQPQHF. The chain combines TRBV18 with TRBJ1-5; D is unclear. Trimming left V 2 bases short and J 4 bases short, with 12 bases between. CDR3 length: 15 residues. Germline-derived CDR1 and CDR2 are KGHSH and LQKENI.